Below are 13 T cell receptor beta chains sequenced from a single sample in a study of blood T cell repertoires in COVID-19. Some clones are missing from TCRdb's copy, which holds only in-frame ones; the method was immunoSEQ multiplex PCR. The data show 150,000 to 200,000 clones, less than 90% seen once. Sequenced material: peripheral blood. The source is a man aged 65-85 years with active or convalescent COVID-19.

This chain links TRBV5-1 with TRBJ1-1; a weak D match, TRBD1 (6 bases). Trimming shortened V by 3 bases and J by 3 bases, and 12 bases separated the two germline ends. Looked up from germline, CDR1 is SGHRS and CDR2 is YFSETQ. This CDR3 region has 14 residues. CDR3 bases: TGCGCCAGCAGCTCACTAGGGGGGGACACTGAAGCTTTCTTT. Residues: CASSSLGGDTEAFF.

This chain connects TRBV18 to TRBJ2-2; a weak D match, TRBD2 (5 bases). This CDR3 is 16 amino acids long. V was cut by 3 bases and J by 4 bases, with 15 bases left in between. Germline assignment: CDR1 KGHSH and CDR2 LQKENI. CDR3 nucleotide sequence: TGTGCCAGCTCACCTAGAGCTAGCTCCCTCACCGGGGAGCTGTTTTTT. Translation: CASSPRASSLTGELFF.

CDR3 DNA sequence: TGTGCCAGTAGGGAAACAGGGGGAGGAATTTACGAGCAGTACTTC. This gives the protein CASRETGGGIYEQYF. This chain connects TRBV19 to TRBJ2-7, with 8 bases lining up with TRBD1. This CDR3 region has 15 residues. Per the germline V gene, CDR1 is LNHDA and CDR2 is SQIVND (reference sequence). After removal of 6 bases from V and 4 bases from J, the junction contained 11 bases not matched to a gene.

The rearrangement links TRBV7-2 to TRBJ2-5; no firm D call. The CDR3 spans 11 residues. V was trimmed by 5 bases and J by 3 bases, leaving 4 bases between them. Germline values: CDR1 SGHTA, CDR2 FQGNSA. This chain's CDR3 is CASSPKETQYF. Written as DNA, the CDR3 is TGTGCCAGCAGCCCCAAAGAGACCCAGTACTTC.

This chain uses TRBV5-6 with TRBJ2-1; D possibly corresponds to TRBD1 (6 bases). Germline values: CDR1 SGHDT, CDR2 YYEEEE. V lost 0 bases and J 9 bases, leaving 10 bases between the germline ends. This CDR3 is built from 13 residues. The CDR3 protein is CASSLAAGVEQFF. The CDR3 nucleotides read TGTGCCAGCAGCTTGGCGGCAGGGGTTGAGCAGTTCTTC.

This clone has a single count. This sequence joins TRBV9 and TRBJ2-3; 13 nucleotides agree with TRBD2. CDR3 size: 15 residues. J was trimmed by 6 bases and V by 3 bases; bases with no gene match: 4. In germline, CDR1 is SGDLS, CDR2 YYNGEE. Written as DNA, the CDR3 is TGTGCCAGCAGCGAGGGACTAGCGGGGCAGGATACGCAGTATTTT. It is translated as CASSEGLAGQDTQYF.

The chain uses TRBV6-5 and TRBJ2-5; D possibly corresponds to TRBD2 (6 bases). Between the trimmed V and J ends, which lost 6 bases and 4 bases, there was a span of 15 bases. The CDR3 is 14 residues long. Germline assignment: CDR1 MNHEY and CDR2 SVGAGI. CDR3 in DNA: TGTGCCAGCAGCCCGACCCCCGGGGGAGAGACCCAGTACTTC. Translated: CASSPTPGGETQYF.

The chain couples TRBV29-1 to TRBJ1-2; 7 positions match TRBD1. This CDR3 has 15 residues. V dropped 8 bases and J dropped 6; count of bases not matched to a gene: 18. The germline gives CDR1 SQVTM, CDR2 ANQGSEA. CDR3 residues: CSTAFDRDLRDGYTF. In DNA form, the CDR3 reads TGCAGCACCGCCTTCGACAGGGATCTCCGGGATGGCTACACCTTC.

The chain carries TRBV10-1 and TRBJ1-4, with D perhaps matching TRBD1 (6 bases). The CDR3 covers 15 residues. The V gene's germline CDR1 is WNHNN and CDR2 SYGVQD (reference sequence). V was cut by 9 bases and J by 5 bases, with 19 bases left in between. In DNA form, the CDR3 reads TGCGCCAGTCCGGGGGGGCATAGGGAGAATGAAAAACTGTTTTTT. This sequence encodes CASPGGHRENEKLFF.

The chain employs TRBV5-4 and TRBJ2-1; 9 bases are a match to TRBD2. The CDR3 runs to 16 residues. Germline V gene sequence: CDR1 SGHNT, CDR2 YYREEE (reference sequence). The V and J ends lost 4 bases and 8 bases, in that order; junction bases with no gene match: 13. The CDR3 is CASSPRGSGGLDEQFF. The CDR3 coding sequence is TGTGCCAGCAGCCCCAGGGGAAGCGGGGGGTTGGATGAGCAGTTCTTC.

The chain recombines TRBV10-3 with TRBJ2-7; possibly TRBD2 for D (5 bases). V dropped 4 bases and J dropped 0 bases, with 10 bases sitting between them. The length of the CDR3 is 14 residues. Looked up from germline, CDR1 is ENHRY and CDR2 is SYGVKD. CDR3 nucleotides: TGTGCCATCAGTGCCCTCCGGGGCTCCTACGAGCAGTACTTC. Its translation: CAISALRGSYEQYF.

The V and J genes are TRBV15 and TRBJ1-2, with no clear D. The CDR3 is made up of 12 amino acids. With 5 bases removed from V and 4 bases from J, the gap between germline ends came to 8 bases. The germline CDR1 and CDR2 sequences are LNHNV and YYDKDF (reference sequence). The CDR3 bases are TGTGCCACCAGCTCGTACAGCTATGGCTACACCTTC. Its translation: CATSSYSYGYTF.

The rearrangement links TRBV5-1 to TRBJ1-2; no clear D. Trimming left V 6 bases short and J 7 bases short, with 16 bases between. The CDR3 extends over 13 amino acids. Looked up from germline, CDR1 is SGHRS and CDR2 is YFSETQ. For the CDR3, the DNA is TGCGCCAGCAATGGCGAGGCATGGTTTGGCTACACCTTC. It translates to CASNGEAWFGYTF.